The 9 T cell receptor beta chains below were found in one sample sequenced in a study of blood T cells in healthy people across ages. A second PCR, run for roughly 7 to 11 cycles, used a sample-barcoded 5' primer plus a J-beta primer mix. TCRdb ran MiXCR on the 5' RACE reads and lists one entry per CDR3 protein. The sample lists approximately 800,000 distinct CDR3 sequences; 58% were seen once. The sequenced sample consisted of blood. All receptors come from a man younger than 45 in good health.

This clonotype was seen more than once but under ten times. The chain uses TRBV25-1 and TRBJ2-7, with a possible D match to TRBD1 (5 bases). The germline gives CDR1 MGHDK, CDR2 SYGVNS. Trimming took off 6 bases at V and 5 bases at J, with 11 bases between the two ends. This CDR3 has 12 amino acids. The CDR3 nucleotides read TGTGCCAGCAGCCAGGGATGGCACGAGCAGTACTTC. Translated, it gives CASSQGWHEQYF.

This clonotype was observed a few times. The rearrangement links TRBV29-1 to TRBJ2-5, with unresolved D. V dropped 5 bases and J dropped 3 bases, with 13 bases sitting between them. The germline V gene encodes CDR1 SQVTM and CDR2 ANQGSEA. The CDR3 totals 13 residues. The CDR3 DNA follows: TGCAGCGTTTTGGGTCCCCGGGAAGAGACCCAGTACTTC. This translates into CSVLGPREETQYF. The complete variable domain, with remaining parts taken from reference TRBV29-1 and TRBJ2-5, reads SAVISQKPSRDICQRGTSLTIQCQVDSQVTMMFWYRQQPGQSLTLIATANQGSEATYESGFVIDKFPISRPNLTFSTLTVSNMSPEDSSIYLCSVLGPREETQYFGPGTRLLVL.

The V and J genes are TRBV2 and TRBJ1-2; D gene ambiguous. Germline values: CDR1 SNHLY, CDR2 FYNNEI. This CDR3 spans 14 amino acids. V was clipped by 8 bases and J by 3 bases, with 16 bases between them. In nucleotides, the CDR3 is TGTGCCAGCCGACACACCGACACTGACTATGGCTACACCTTC. It specifies CASRHTDTDYGYTF.

The V gene is TRBV20-1, the J gene TRBJ2-1; D is undetermined. V lost 5 bases, J lost 2 bases, and 13 bases lay in between. The CDR3 runs 14 residues. Per germline, CDR1 DFQATT and CDR2 SNEGSKA (reference sequence). CDR3 in DNA: TGCAGTGCTCTAAAAATCATCCCCTACAATGAGCAGTTCTTC. As protein: CSALKIIPYNEQFF.

This chain joins TRBV6-2 or TRBV6-3 and TRBJ2-3; no clear D gene. CDR3 length: 12 residues. CDR1 and CDR2 (germline): MNHEY, SVGEGT. With 8 bases removed from V and 6 bases from J, the gap between germline ends came to 12 bases. The CDR3, as DNA: TGTGCCAGCGCTCAGGCCCCCGATACGCAGTATTTT. Its protein product is CASAQAPDTQYF.

V usage is TRBV2 and J usage is TRBJ1-1; weak D call: TRBD1 (5 bases). The V end lost 7 bases, the J end lost 3 bases, and 15 bases lay between the germline ends. The CDR3 spans 14 residues. The V gene's germline CDR1 is SNHLY and CDR2 FYNNEI. CDR3 coding DNA: TGTGCCAGCAACCTTCGCGGGGGGGACACTGAAGCTTTCTTT. Translation gives CASNLRGGDTEAFF.

The chain uses TRBV7-9 and TRBJ1-6; D is undetermined. This CDR3 region has 14 residues. In germline, CDR1 is SEHNR, CDR2 FQNEAQ (reference sequence). Between the trimmed V and J ends, which lost 1 base and 3 bases, there was a span of 4 bases. The CDR3 bases are TGTGCCAGCAGCTTAGTTATCTATAATTCACCCCTCCACTTT. It codes for CASSLVIYNSPLHF.

The table lists this clonotype with a count of one. This chain uses TRBV7-2 with TRBJ2-5; weak D call: TRBD2 (5 bases). CDR1 and CDR2 (germline): SGHTA, FQGNSA. V lost 0 bases and J lost 0, with 11 bases in between. The CDR3 loop spans 16 amino acids. As DNA, the CDR3 is TGTGCCAGCAGCTTAGCGGCGCGGGTGTACCAAGAGACCCAGTACTTC. Translated, it gives CASSLAARVYQETQYF.

The V and J genes are TRBV6-1 and TRBJ2-5, with D perhaps given as TRBD1 or TRBD2 (5 bases each). CDR1 is MNHNS and CDR2 is SASEGT in the germline V gene. This CDR3 has 18 amino acids. V was trimmed by 6 bases and J by 2 bases, leaving 25 bases between them. The CDR3 DNA is TGTGCCAGCAGCCCGCTTGGGGGTGATTTCGAGAAACAAGAGACCCAGTACTTC. It yields the protein CASSPLGGDFEKQETQYF.